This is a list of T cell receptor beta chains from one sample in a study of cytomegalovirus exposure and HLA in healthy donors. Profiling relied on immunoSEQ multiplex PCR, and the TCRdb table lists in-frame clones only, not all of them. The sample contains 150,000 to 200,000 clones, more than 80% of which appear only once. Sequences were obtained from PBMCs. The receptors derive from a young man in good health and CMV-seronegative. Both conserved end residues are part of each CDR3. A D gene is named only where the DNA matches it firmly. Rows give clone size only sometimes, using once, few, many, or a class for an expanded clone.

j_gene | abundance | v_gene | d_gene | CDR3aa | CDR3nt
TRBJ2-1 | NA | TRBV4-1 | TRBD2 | CASSQEGAAGGRREQFF | TGCGCCAGCAGCCAAGAAGGGGCAGCGGGGGGCCGGAGGGAGCAGTTCTTC
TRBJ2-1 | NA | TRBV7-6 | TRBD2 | CASSLAGVGSGVGNEQFF | TGTGCCAGCAGCTTAGCAGGGGTCGGTAGCGGGGTCGGGAATGAGCAGTTCTTC
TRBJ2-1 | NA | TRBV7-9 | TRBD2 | CASSFVSGSWNEQFF | TGTGCCAGCAGCTTCGTGAGCGGGAGTTGGAATGAGCAGTTCTTC
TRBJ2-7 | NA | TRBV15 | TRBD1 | CATSSGQGRRYEQYF | TGTGCCACCAGCAGTGGACAGGGACGGCGTTACGAGCAGTACTTC
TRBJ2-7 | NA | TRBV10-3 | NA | CAISESSYEQYF | TGTGCCATCAGTGAGTCGAGTTACGAGCAGTACTTC
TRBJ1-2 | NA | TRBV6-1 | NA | CASSETWTSNYGYTF | TGTGCCAGCAGTGAAACTTGGACAAGTAACTATGGCTACACCTTC
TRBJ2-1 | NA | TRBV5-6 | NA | CASSASFREWGEQFF | TGTGCCAGCAGCGCCTCGTTTCGGGAGTGGGGTGAGCAGTTCTTC
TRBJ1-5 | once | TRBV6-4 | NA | CASLLGRNNQPQHF | TGTGCCAGCCTCTTAGGGAGGAACAATCAGCCCCAGCATTTT
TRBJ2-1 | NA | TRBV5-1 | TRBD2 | CASSLELAGVYNEQFF | TGCGCCAGCAGCCTGGAACTAGCGGGAGTCTACAATGAGCAGTTCTTC
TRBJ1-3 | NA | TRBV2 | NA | CASKAGAGNTIYF | TGTGCCAGCAAGGCAGGGGCTGGAAACACCATATATTTT
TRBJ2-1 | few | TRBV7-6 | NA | CASSFSNEQFF | TGTGCCAGCAGCTTCAGTAATGAGCAGTTCTTC
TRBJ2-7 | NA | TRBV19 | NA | CASSVDSSDEQYF | TGTGCCAGTAGTGTTGACAGTTCAGACGAGCAGTACTTC
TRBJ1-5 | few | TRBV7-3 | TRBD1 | CASCPGQFNQPQHF | TGTGCCAGCTGCCCGGGACAGTTTAATCAGCCCCAGCATTTT
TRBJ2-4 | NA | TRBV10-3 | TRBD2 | CAISEVLAKNIQYF | TGTGCCATCAGTGAGGTACTAGCGAAAAACATTCAGTACTTC
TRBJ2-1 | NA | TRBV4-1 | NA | CASSQMGAYEQFF | TGCGCCAGCAGCCAAATGGGGGCTTATGAGCAGTTCTTC
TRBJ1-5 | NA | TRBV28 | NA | CASRTALSNQPQHF | TGTGCCAGCAGAACAGCACTTAGCAATCAGCCCCAGCATTTT
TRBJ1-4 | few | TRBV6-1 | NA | CASSDRLATNRTF | TGTGCCAGCAGTGACCGTTTGGCAACGAACAGGACTTTT
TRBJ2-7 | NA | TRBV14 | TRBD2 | CASSPLLPAGLYEQYF | TGTGCCAGCAGTCCCCTCCTACCAGCGGGACTCTACGAGCAGTACTTC
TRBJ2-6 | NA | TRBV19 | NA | CASSIVLRGANVLTF | TGTGCCAGTAGTATAGTTCTCCGGGGGGCCAACGTCCTGACTTTC
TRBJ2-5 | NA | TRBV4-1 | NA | CASSQEVGGSGYQETQYF | TGCGCCAGCAGCCAAGAAGTTGGCGGTAGCGGTTACCAAGAGACCCAGTACTTC
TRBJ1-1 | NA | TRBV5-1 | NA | CASSPPSRGNTEAFF | TGCGCCAGCAGCCCCCCAAGTAGGGGAAACACTGAAGCTTTCTTT
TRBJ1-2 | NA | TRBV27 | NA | CASSLIGEGWSGYTF | TGTGCCAGCAGTTTAATAGGAGAGGGTTGGAGTGGCTACACCTTC
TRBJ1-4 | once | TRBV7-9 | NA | CASTHQYGRGAATNEKLFF | TGTGCCAGCACCCACCAATACGGCAGGGGCGCTGCAACTAATGAAAAACTGTTTTTT
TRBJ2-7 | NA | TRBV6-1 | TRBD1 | CASDLGQSSYEQYF | TGTGCCAGCGATTTGGGACAGAGCTCCTACGAGCAGTACTTC
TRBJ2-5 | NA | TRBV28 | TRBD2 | CASSPSGRRETQYF | TGTGCCAGCAGTCCTAGCGGGAGGAGAGAGACCCAGTACTTC
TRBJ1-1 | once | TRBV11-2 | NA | CASSLAAGTEAFF | TGTGCCAGCAGCCTGGCGGCCGGCACTGAAGCTTTCTTT
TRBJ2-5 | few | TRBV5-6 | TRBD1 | CASSQTGQGPWETQYF | TGTGCCAGCAGCCAAACGGGACAGGGTCCTTGGGAGACCCAGTACTTC
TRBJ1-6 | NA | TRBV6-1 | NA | CASSEGRENSPLHF | TGTGCCAGCAGTGAGGGGAGAGAGAATTCACCCCTCCACTTT
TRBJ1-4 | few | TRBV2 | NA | CASSERTGEKLFF | TGTGCCAGCAGTGAGAGGACGGGGGAAAAACTGTTTTTT
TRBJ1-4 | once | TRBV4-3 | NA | CASSQEGLGNEKLFF | TGCGCCAGCAGCCAGGAGGGACTAGGTAATGAAAAACTGTTTTTT
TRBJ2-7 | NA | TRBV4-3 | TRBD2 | CASSQESRGDSYEQYF | TGCGCCAGCAGCCAAGAATCCCGGGGGGACTCCTACGAGCAGTACTTC
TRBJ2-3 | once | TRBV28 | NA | CASSWQAISTDTQYF | TGTGCCAGCAGTTGGCAGGCGATTAGCACAGATACGCAGTATTTT
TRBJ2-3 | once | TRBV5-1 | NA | CASSLVWARADTQYF | TGCGCCAGCAGCTTGGTATGGGCCAGGGCAGATACGCAGTATTTT
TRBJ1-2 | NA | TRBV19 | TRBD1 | CASSISRTGAFNYGYTF | TGTGCCAGTAGTATTTCTCGGACAGGGGCCTTTAACTATGGCTACACCTTC
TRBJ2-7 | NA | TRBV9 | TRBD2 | CASSVGTSDSYEQYF | TGTGCCAGCAGCGTAGGGACTAGCGACAGCTACGAGCAGTACTTC
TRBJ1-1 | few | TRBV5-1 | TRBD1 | CASSLEDRVAFF | TGCGCCAGCAGCTTGGAGGACAGGGTAGCTTTCTTT
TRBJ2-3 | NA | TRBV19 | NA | CASIEVGGTDTQYF | TGTGCCAGTATCGAGGTCGGGGGCACAGATACGCAGTATTTT
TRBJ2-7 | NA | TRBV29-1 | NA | CSVLGASYEQYF | TGCAGCGTGTTGGGAGCGAGCTACGAGCAGTACTTC
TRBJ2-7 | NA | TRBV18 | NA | CASSPGNSYEQYF | TGTGCCAGCTCACCCGGGAACTCCTACGAGCAGTACTTC
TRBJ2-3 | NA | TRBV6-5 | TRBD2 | CASSPPGGGPDTQYF | TGTGCCAGCTCCCCCCCGGGGGGGGGTCCAGATACGCAGTATTTT
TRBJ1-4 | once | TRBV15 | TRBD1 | CATMTGTNEKLFF | TGTGCCACCATGACAGGGACTAATGAAAAACTGTTTTTT
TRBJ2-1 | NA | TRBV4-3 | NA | CASSQDGSSYNEQFF | TGCGCCAGCAGCCAAGACGGTAGCTCCTACAATGAGCAGTTCTTC
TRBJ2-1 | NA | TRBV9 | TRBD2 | CASSARTSGIDEQFF | TGTGCCAGCAGCGCCCGGACTAGCGGGATTGATGAGCAGTTCTTC
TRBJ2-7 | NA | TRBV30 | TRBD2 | CAWSVGSGRLIAGEQYF | TGTGCCTGGAGTGTAGGTAGCGGGAGATTAATAGCTGGCGAGCAGTACTTC
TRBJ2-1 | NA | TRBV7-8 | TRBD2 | CASSLGLAGGPDNEQFF | TGTGCCAGCAGTTTAGGACTAGCGGGGGGGCCGGACAATGAGCAGTTCTTC
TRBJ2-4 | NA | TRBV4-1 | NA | CASSQEWGPDIQYF | TGCGCCAGCAGCCAAGAGTGGGGGCCGGACATTCAGTACTTC
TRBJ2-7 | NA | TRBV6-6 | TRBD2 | CASTTEAGGSYEQYF | TGTGCCAGCACCACGGAGGCGGGAGGCTCCTACGAGCAGTACTTC
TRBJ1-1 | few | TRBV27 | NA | CASREVGNTEAFF | TGTGCCTCCAGGGAGGTCGGGAACACTGAAGCTTTCTTT
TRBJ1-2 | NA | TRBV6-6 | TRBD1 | CASSSPGQVGGYTF | TGTGCCAGCAGTTCTCCGGGACAGGTTGGAGGCTACACCTTC
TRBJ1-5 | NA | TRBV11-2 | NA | CASSLDGGSNQPQHF | TGTGCCAGCAGCTTAGATGGGGGGAGCAATCAGCCCCAGCATTTT
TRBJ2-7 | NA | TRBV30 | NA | CAWSTGFQSYEQYF | TGTGCCTGGAGCACCGGGTTCCAGTCCTACGAGCAGTACTTC